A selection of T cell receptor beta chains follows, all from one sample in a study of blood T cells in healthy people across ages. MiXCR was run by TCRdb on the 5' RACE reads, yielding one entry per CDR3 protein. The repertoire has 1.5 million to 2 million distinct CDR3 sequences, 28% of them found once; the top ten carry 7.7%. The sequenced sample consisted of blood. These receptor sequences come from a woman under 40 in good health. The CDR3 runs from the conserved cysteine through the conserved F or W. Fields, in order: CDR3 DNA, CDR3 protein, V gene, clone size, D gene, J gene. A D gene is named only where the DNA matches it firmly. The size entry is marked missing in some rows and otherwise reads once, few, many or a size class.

CDR3nt: TGTGCCAGCAGCCCTCGCACGGATACTAATTCACCCCTCCACTTT
CDR3aa: CASSPRTDTNSPLHF
v_gene: TRBV7-8
abundance: few
d_gene: .
j_gene: TRBJ1-6

CDR3nt: TGTGCCAGTGGGGACAGGGTAGATACGCAGTATTTT
CDR3aa: CASGDRVDTQYF
v_gene: TRBV19
abundance: .
d_gene: TRBD1
j_gene: TRBJ2-3

CDR3nt: TGTGCCATCAGTGGACAGGGTGAAGCTTTCTTT
CDR3aa: CAISGQGEAFF
v_gene: TRBV10-3
abundance: few
d_gene: TRBD1
j_gene: TRBJ1-1

CDR3nt: TGTGCCATCAGTGATCTGGGGAACACTGAAGCTTTCTTT
CDR3aa: CAISDLGNTEAFF
v_gene: TRBV10-3
abundance: few
d_gene: .
j_gene: TRBJ1-1

CDR3nt: TGCGCCAGCAGCACCACCCCGGGGCCCTACGAGCAGTACTTC
CDR3aa: CASSTTPGPYEQYF
v_gene: TRBV5-1
abundance: many
d_gene: .
j_gene: TRBJ2-7

CDR3nt: TGTGCCAGCAGTCAAACCCCCCACTACGAGCAGTTCTTC
CDR3aa: CASSQTPHYEQFF
v_gene: TRBV28
abundance: .
d_gene: .
j_gene: TRBJ2-1

CDR3nt: TGTGCCAGCAGAGCTAGCGGGACAGATACGCAGTATTTT
CDR3aa: CASRASGTDTQYF
v_gene: TRBV2
abundance: few
d_gene: TRBD2
j_gene: TRBJ2-3

CDR3nt: TGTGTCAGCAGCAACGGAGTTGGCGGGAGTGTTGAGCAGTTCTTC
CDR3aa: CVSSNGVGGSVEQFF
v_gene: TRBV7-2
abundance: .
d_gene: TRBD2
j_gene: TRBJ2-1

CDR3nt: TGCGCCAGCAGCTTGACGGAAACGAACACCGGGGAGCTGTTTTTT
CDR3aa: CASSLTETNTGELFF
v_gene: TRBV5-1
abundance: .
d_gene: .
j_gene: TRBJ2-2

CDR3nt: TGCGCCAGCAGCTTTACAGGGAGAACCTGCAATGAGCAGTTCTTC
CDR3aa: CASSFTGRTCNEQFF
v_gene: TRBV5-1
abundance: few
d_gene: .
j_gene: TRBJ2-1

CDR3nt: TGTGCCAGCAGTACACTATCGCTCAAGAACGATGAGCAGTACTTC
CDR3aa: CASSTLSLKNDEQYF
v_gene: TRBV6-2/TRBV6-3
abundance: .
d_gene: .
j_gene: TRBJ2-4

CDR3nt: TGTGCCAGCAGCCCGAGGGGACAGCCCAATCAGCCCCAGCATTTT
CDR3aa: CASSPRGQPNQPQHF
v_gene: TRBV28
abundance: few
d_gene: TRBD1
j_gene: TRBJ1-5

CDR3nt: TGTGCCTGCAGTTTAATGGGCCAGGTAGATGAGCAGTACTTC
CDR3aa: CACSLMGQVDEQYF
v_gene: TRBV12-3/TRBV12-4
abundance: .
d_gene: .
j_gene: TRBJ2-7

CDR3nt: TGTGCCAGCAGCTCAGTTCTAGAGCAGTACTTC
CDR3aa: CASSSVLEQYF
v_gene: TRBV7-2
abundance: many
d_gene: .
j_gene: TRBJ2-7

CDR3nt: TGTGCCAGCAGCCGAGGGGACTGGACACCTTATGGCTACACCTTC
CDR3aa: CASSRGDWTPYGYTF
v_gene: TRBV5-5
abundance: .
d_gene: .
j_gene: TRBJ1-2

CDR3nt: TGCAGCGTTGAGGGCGTGGCGGCGGGCTACACCTTC
CDR3aa: CSVEGVAAGYTF
v_gene: TRBV29-1
abundance: many
d_gene: .
j_gene: TRBJ1-2

CDR3nt: TGTGCCAGCAGTTACGGGACTCGGGGGGAGACCCAGTACTTC
CDR3aa: CASSYGTRGETQYF
v_gene: TRBV6-6
abundance: few
d_gene: .
j_gene: TRBJ2-5

CDR3nt: TGCAGTGCCGCCCGGGCCTGCTACGAGCAGTACTTC
CDR3aa: CSAARACYEQYF
v_gene: TRBV20-1
abundance: .
d_gene: .
j_gene: TRBJ2-7

CDR3nt: TGTGCCAGCAGCAAGGGACTAGCGAGCAATGAGCAGTTCTTC
CDR3aa: CASSKGLASNEQFF
v_gene: TRBV7-9
abundance: many
d_gene: TRBD2
j_gene: TRBJ2-1

CDR3nt: TGTGCCAGCAGCAATAGCGGGACGGAGACCCAGTACTTC
CDR3aa: CASSNSGTETQYF
v_gene: TRBV7-9
abundance: .
d_gene: TRBD2
j_gene: TRBJ2-5

CDR3nt: TGTGCCAGCAGGCCCACCCGACTAGGACCCTACAATGAGCAGTTCTTC
CDR3aa: CASRPTRLGPYNEQFF
v_gene: TRBV27
abundance: .
d_gene: .
j_gene: TRBJ2-1

CDR3nt: TGCAGCGTTGAGGACAGCGGACAAAGTTATGGCTACACCTTC
CDR3aa: CSVEDSGQSYGYTF
v_gene: TRBV29-1
abundance: many
d_gene: .
j_gene: TRBJ1-2

CDR3nt: TGTGCCAGCAGGGGGACCACTAGATCCAATGAGCAGTTCTTC
CDR3aa: CASRGTTRSNEQFF
v_gene: TRBV28
abundance: many
d_gene: .
j_gene: TRBJ2-1

CDR3nt: TGTGCCAGCAGTTACCCACAGGGAACCGAGCAGTACTTC
CDR3aa: CASSYPQGTEQYF
v_gene: TRBV6-6
abundance: .
d_gene: .
j_gene: TRBJ2-7

CDR3nt: TGTGCCAGCAGTTTCCAAACCGGGGGTGAAAAACTGTTTTTT
CDR3aa: CASSFQTGGEKLFF
v_gene: TRBV12-3/TRBV12-4
abundance: few
d_gene: .
j_gene: TRBJ1-4

CDR3nt: TGCAGCGTGGCCACAGGACCCTTGGCGGAGCAGTACTTC
CDR3aa: CSVATGPLAEQYF
v_gene: TRBV29-1
abundance: .
d_gene: .
j_gene: TRBJ2-7

CDR3nt: TGTGCCAGCAGCCGCGGGATGACAGGGGTTAACCAGCCCCAGCATTTT
CDR3aa: CASSRGMTGVNQPQHF
v_gene: TRBV3-1
abundance: .
d_gene: TRBD1
j_gene: TRBJ1-5

CDR3nt: TGTGCCAGCAGCCCAGGGACTAGCGGGAGTGACGAGCAGTACTTC
CDR3aa: CASSPGTSGSDEQYF
v_gene: TRBV7-6
abundance: many
d_gene: TRBD2
j_gene: TRBJ2-7

CDR3nt: TGTGCCAGCACGAGGACAGGGAGCGCAGATGTGCAGTATTTT
CDR3aa: CASTRTGSADVQYF
v_gene: TRBV12-3/TRBV12-4
abundance: .
d_gene: TRBD1
j_gene: TRBJ2-3

CDR3nt: TGTGCCAGCGCGGGAGGCCCGACGTGGGGGGAGCAGTACTTC
CDR3aa: CASAGGPTWGEQYF
v_gene: TRBV7-2
abundance: .
d_gene: TRBD2
j_gene: TRBJ2-4

CDR3nt: TGCGCCAGCAGCCCCCTCCCTAGCGACACGCAGTATTTT
CDR3aa: CASSPLPSDTQYF
v_gene: TRBV4-1
abundance: .
d_gene: .
j_gene: TRBJ2-3

CDR3nt: TGCAGTGCTAGAGGCCCAGCGGGAGGGCGGGAGGTAGATACGCAGTATTTT
CDR3aa: CSARGPAGGREVDTQYF
v_gene: TRBV20-1
abundance: few
d_gene: TRBD2
j_gene: TRBJ2-3

CDR3nt: TGTGCCAGCAGCTTAGGGACTAGCGGGGCCAAAAACATTCAGTACTTC
CDR3aa: CASSLGTSGAKNIQYF
v_gene: TRBV7-6
abundance: .
d_gene: TRBD2
j_gene: TRBJ2-4

CDR3nt: TGTGCCACCAGTTCGGGGGCTTGGGGTTCACCCCCCCACTTT
CDR3aa: CATSSGAWGSPPHF
v_gene: TRBV24-1
abundance: once
d_gene: .
j_gene: TRBJ1-6

CDR3nt: TGTGCCAGCAGCACCGGGACCCACCGATTCCCAGATACGCAGTATTTT
CDR3aa: CASSTGTHRFPDTQYF
v_gene: TRBV5-4
abundance: .
d_gene: .
j_gene: TRBJ2-3

CDR3nt: TGTGCCAGCAGCCCGGTGCTCCAGGGTCCAGATACGCAGTATTTT
CDR3aa: CASSPVLQGPDTQYF
v_gene: TRBV7-2
abundance: many
d_gene: .
j_gene: TRBJ2-3